This T cell receptor beta chain was profiled in a study of cytomegalovirus exposure and HLA in healthy donors. Assay: immunoSEQ multiplex PCR; the TCRdb copy retains only in-frame clones and omits some. This sample carries a few hundred thousand clones, about nine tenths of them seen once, and the ten largest clones take 0.84%. Germline loops: CDR1 GTSNPN, CDR2 SVGIG (reference sequence). V shed 4 bases and J 5 bases; nucleotides not matched to a gene: 3. The CDR3 is 13 amino acids. Sequenced input: PBMCs. The rearrangement uses TRBV30 and TRBJ1-1; TRBD1 aligns across 11 bases. This clonotype originated in a woman aged 18-29 years in good health and CMV-seronegative. The CDR3 DNA reads TGTGCCTGGACCGGACAGGGGGCAACTGAAGCTTTCTTT. Protein: CAWTGQGATEAFF.